A single sample gave rise to the 3 T cell receptor beta chains below, sequenced in a study of T-cell memory formation after mild COVID-19. TCRdb itself ran the 5' RACE reads through MiXCR, one entry per CDR3 protein. Here the sample spans about 240,000 distinct CDR3 sequences, roughly 10% being singletons. What was sequenced was PBMCs or a T cell subset sorted from them (not recorded which). These receptor sequences come from a man aged 18 to 29 who had mild COVID-19 (a few samples of this study predate the infection). Cell type and time point are not known.

Many counts were recorded for this clonotype. The V gene is TRBV7-8, the J gene TRBJ1-4; weak D call: TRBD1 (6 bases). V lost 5 bases, J lost 10 bases, and 23 bases lay in between. CDR3 length: 16 amino acids. Germline V CDR1 and CDR2: SGHVS, FQNEAQ. CDR3 nucleotides: TGTGCCAGCAGCCAACCCTACAGGGATCGTGCAGGAAAACTGTTTTTT. It is translated as CASSQPYRDRAGKLFF. The full variable domain, in which reference TRBV7-8 and TRBJ1-4 provide the parts outside the CDR3, is GAGVSQSPRYKVAKRGQDVALRCDPISGHVSLFWYQQALGQGPEFLTYFQNEAQLDKSGLPSDRFFAERPEGSVSTLKIQRTQQEDSAVYLCASSQPYRDRAGKLFFGSGTQLSVL.

The genes are TRBV7-8 and TRBJ2-5, with D unresolved. Germline-derived CDR1 and CDR2 are SGHVS and FQNEAQ. V lost 4 bases and J 0 bases, leaving 15 bases between the germline ends. The CDR3 length is 16 residues. This chain's CDR3 is CASSSGSLQYQETQYF. DNA of the CDR3: TGTGCCAGCAGCTCCGGCTCACTTCAGTACCAAGAGACCCAGTACTTC. Based on the CDR3 plus reference TRBV7-8 and TRBJ2-5, the full variable domain is GAGVSQSPRYKVAKRGQDVALRCDPISGHVSLFWYQQALGQGPEFLTYFQNEAQLDKSGLPSDRFFAERPEGSVSTLKIQRTQQEDSAVYLCASSSGSLQYQETQYFGPGTRLLVL.

The table lists this clonotype with a few counts. This chain uses TRBV5-6 with TRBJ1-1, with unresolved D. The ends were cut back, 4 bases at V and 4 bases at J, with 14 bases in the middle. The germline gives CDR1 SGHDT, CDR2 YYEEEE. CDR3 length: 14 residues. The CDR3 spells CASSGVSRVTEAFF. For the CDR3, the DNA is TGTGCCAGCAGCGGGGTGAGTAGGGTCACTGAAGCTTTCTTT.